This entry describes one T cell receptor beta chain. Methods used by the authors: Estimated nucleated cell counts came from reference gene primer amplification. Sequencing was performed with immunoSEQ multiplex PCR; in TCRdb, only in-frame clones are kept and a portion is missing. V and J calls and clone size are as listed in that table; D and trimming were resolved from the DNA. Of 200,000 to 250,000 clones listed, about 83% are singletons. The sample originates from a study of blood T cell repertoires in COVID-19. Study information: The origin of the acute and convalescent COVID-19 samples was the United States, Italy and Spain. PBMCs, B-cell-depleted T cells, or T cells were the source of the cDNA or gDNA that made up the material.

V was pared by 0 bases and J by 3 bases, with 3 bases of the junction left unmatched. Germline-derived CDR1 and CDR2 are MGHRA and YSYEKL. The CDR3 consists of 16 residues. Recruited during active infection, patients (from Seattle) were subsequently followed longitudinally. The sequenced sample was peripheral blood. The rearrangement uses TRBV4-1 and TRBJ1-5; TRBD1 aligns across 9 bases. This TCR came from a woman aged 25 to 39 with COVID-19, enrolled during active disease. The CDR3 is CASSQEQGATNQPQHF. In DNA form, the CDR3 reads TGCGCCAGCAGCCAAGAACAGGGGGCAACCAATCAGCCCCAGCATTTT.